Shown below are 10 T cell receptor beta chains from a single sample sequenced in a study of T cell repertoires in cytomegalovirus infection. TCRdb passed the reads through MiXCR, listing each CDR3 protein once. The repertoire holds 150,000 to 200,000 distinct CDR3 sequences, with about 28% as singletons. Input material: PBMCs. The receptors originated from a human donor in good health (CMV status not recorded). Some clones in this sample may be carry-over from other donors' samples.

The rearrangement joins TRBV19 to TRBJ1-5; D is ambiguous. V was pared by 1 base and J by 12 bases, with 10 bases between. CDR1 and CDR2 (germline): LNHDA, SQIVND (reference sequence). The CDR3 has 12 amino acids. As DNA, the CDR3 is TGTGCCAGTAGTATAGGCCCCAGCCGCCAGCATTTT. Translation: CASSIGPSRQHF.

J is TRBJ1-4 and V is TRBV6-6; unclear D gene. The CDR3 totals 15 residues. Trimming removed 5 bases from V and 7 bases from J, with 17 bases in between. The germline CDR1 and CDR2 sequences are MNHNY and SVGAGI (reference sequence). This CDR3 reads CASSALTLTSEKLFF. CDR3 in DNA: TGTGCCAGCAGTGCCCTGACCCTCACCAGTGAAAAACTGTTTTTT.

This clonotype was seen more than once but under ten times. The chain employs TRBV29-1 and TRBJ2-1; D remains unclear. V was pared by 3 bases and J by 7 bases, with 4 bases between. CDR3 size: 10 residues. The germline gives CDR1 SQVTM, CDR2 ANQGSEA. CDR3 nucleotide sequence: TGCAGCGTTGACCCTAATGAGCAGTTCTTC. Translated: CSVDPNEQFF.

The V call is TRBV7-3, the J call TRBJ2-7; D is undetermined. The germline V gene encodes CDR1 SGHTA and CDR2 FQGTGA. This CDR3 has 13 residues. V lost 3 bases and J lost 0, with 6 bases in between. CDR3 loop: CASSFAASYEQYF. For the CDR3, the DNA is TGTGCCAGCAGCTTTGCAGCCTCCTACGAGCAGTACTTC. Full variable domain (rest looked up from reference TRBV7-3 and TRBJ2-7): GAGVSQTPSNKVTEKGKYVELRCDPISGHTALYWYRQSLGQGPEFLIYFQGTGAADDSGLPNDRFFAVRPEGSVSTLKIQRTERGDSAVYLCASSFAASYEQYFGPGTRLTVT.

CDR3 nucleotide sequence: TGTGCCAGCAGTGTCAGGGGGCAGGGGACCCAGTACTTC. It encodes CASSVRGQGTQYF. The rearrangement links TRBV6-5 to TRBJ2-5; 8 nucleotides align to TRBD1. This CDR3 has 13 residues. CDR1 MNHEY and CDR2 SVGAGI come from the germline V gene. V shed 5 bases, J shed 7 bases, and the junction held 6 bases outside the gene matches.

The chain is built from TRBV10-3 and TRBJ1-1; no clear D gene. CDR3 length: 10 residues. Germline V gene data show CDR1 as ENHRY and CDR2 as SYGVKD. V lost 2 bases and J 11 bases, leaving 6 bases between the germline ends. The CDR3 nucleotides are TGTGCCATCAGTGAGAACCCCGCTTTCTTT. Its protein product is CAISENPAFF.

The rearrangement uses TRBV12-3 or TRBV12-4 and TRBJ2-3; D uncertain. V gave up 7 bases and J gave up 2 bases, with 22 bases separating them. The CDR3 has 17 amino acids. The CDR3 loop is CASISTQLWRHTDTQYF. The CDR3 region has the DNA TGTGCCAGCATCTCGACTCAGTTATGGCGGCACACAGATACGCAGTATTTT.

In its sample, this clonotype was seen a few times. CDR3 loop: CASSSDRATGGYTF. The CDR3 nucleotides are TGTGCCAGCAGCTCAGACAGGGCGACTGGTGGCTACACCTTC. The gene calls are TRBV7-8 and TRBJ1-2; 7 bases align to TRBD1. Trimming removed 4 bases from V and 7 bases from J; junction bases left unmatched: 9. This CDR3 spans 14 amino acids. From germline, CDR1 is SGHVS and CDR2 FQNEAQ. The whole variable domain, filled in from reference TRBV7-8 and TRBJ1-2, reads GAGVSQSPRYKVAKRGQDVALRCDPISGHVSLFWYQQALGQGPEFLTYFQNEAQLDKSGLPSDRFFAERPEGSVSTLKIQRTQQEDSAVYLCASSSDRATGGYTFGSGTRLTVV.

This clonotype was seen ten or more times. CDR3 coding DNA: TGTGCCAGCAGAGGGGGGGCTGGAAACACCATATATTTT. The encoded protein is CASRGGAGNTIYF. This chain uses TRBV7-2 with TRBJ1-3, with D possibly being TRBD1 (6 bases). CDR3 length: 13 amino acids. The V end was cut by 6 bases, the J end by 2 bases, with 8 bases between. CDR1 and CDR2 (germline): SGHTA, FQGNSA.

The V gene is TRBV2, the J gene TRBJ1-5, with D uncertain. The ends were cut back, 3 bases at V and 0 bases at J, with 6 bases in the middle. CDR1 is SNHLY, CDR2 FYNNEI, per germline. The CDR3 spans 14 residues. CDR3 coding DNA: TGTGCCAGCAGTGACTGGGGTAGCAATCAGCCCCAGCATTTT. As protein: CASSDWGSNQPQHF. Variable domain in full (rest from reference TRBV2 and TRBJ1-5): EPEVTQTPSHQVTQMGQEVILRCVPISNHLYFYWYRQILGQKVEFLVSFYNNEISEKSEIFDDQFSVERPDGSNFTLKIRSTKLEDSAMYFCASSDWGSNQPQHFGDGTRLSIL.